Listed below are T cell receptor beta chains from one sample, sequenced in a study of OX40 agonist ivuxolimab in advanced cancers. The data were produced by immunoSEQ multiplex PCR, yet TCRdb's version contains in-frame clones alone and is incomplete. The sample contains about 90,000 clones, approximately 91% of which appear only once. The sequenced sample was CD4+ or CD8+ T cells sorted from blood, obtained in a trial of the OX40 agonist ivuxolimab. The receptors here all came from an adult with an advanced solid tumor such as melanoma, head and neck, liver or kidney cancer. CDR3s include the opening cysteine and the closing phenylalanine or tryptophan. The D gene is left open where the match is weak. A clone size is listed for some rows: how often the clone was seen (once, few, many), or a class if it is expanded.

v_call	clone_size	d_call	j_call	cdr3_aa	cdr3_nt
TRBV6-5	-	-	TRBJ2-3	CASSGGLVGTDTQYF	TGTGCCAGCAGCGGCGGGCTAGTCGGGACAGATACGCAGTATTTT
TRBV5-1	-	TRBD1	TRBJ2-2	CASSGRDRANTGELFF	TGCGCCAGCAGCGGCAGGGACAGGGCTAACACCGGGGAGCTGTTTTTT
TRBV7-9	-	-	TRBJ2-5	CASSLQGLETQYF	TGTGCCAGCAGCCTACAGGGCTTAGAGACCCAGTACTTC
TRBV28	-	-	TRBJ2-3	CASSLTAPDTQYF	TGTGCCAGCAGTTTGACAGCCCCAGATACGCAGTATTTT
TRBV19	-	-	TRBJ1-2	CASSPRTDYGYTF	TGTGCCAGTAGTCCACGGACAGACTATGGCTACACCTTC
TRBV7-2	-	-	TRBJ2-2	CASSRRTATGELFF	TGTGCCAGCAGCCGCCGGACAGCGACCGGGGAGCTGTTTTTT
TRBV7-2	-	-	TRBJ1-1	CASSLMGSTEAFF	TGTGCCAGCAGCCTCATGGGGTCCACTGAAGCTTTCTTT
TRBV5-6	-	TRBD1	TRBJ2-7	CASSLVGQGSYEQYF	TGTGCCAGCAGCTTGGTGGGACAGGGAAGCTACGAGCAGTACTTC
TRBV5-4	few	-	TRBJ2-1	CASSLSGQSSYNEQFF	TGTGCCAGCAGCTTGAGCGGACAGAGCTCCTACAATGAGCAGTTCTTC
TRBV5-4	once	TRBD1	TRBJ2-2	CASSFGQGRNTGELFF	TGTGCCAGCAGCTTCGGACAGGGTAGGAACACCGGGGAGCTGTTTTTT
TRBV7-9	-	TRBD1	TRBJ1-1	CASSTRQGPNTEAFF	TGTGCCAGCAGCACCCGACAGGGACCAAACACTGAAGCTTTCTTT
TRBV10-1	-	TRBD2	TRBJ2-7	CASSGLAGSEQYF	TGCGCCAGCAGTGGACTAGCGGGTTCCGAGCAGTACTTC
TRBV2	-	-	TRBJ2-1	CASSQSSYNEQFF	TGTGCCAGCAGTCAGAGCTCCTACAATGAGCAGTTCTTC
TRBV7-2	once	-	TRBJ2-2	CASSYYGQRYTGELFF	TGTGCCAGCAGCTACTACGGCCAAAGATACACCGGGGAGCTGTTTTTT
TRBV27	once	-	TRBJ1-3	CASSPKLPGHLTGNTIYF	TGTGCCAGCAGTCCCAAGCTACCGGGACACCTCACCGGAAACACCATATATTTT
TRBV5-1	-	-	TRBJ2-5	CASSSQISQETQYF	TGCGCCAGCAGCTCTCAGATATCGCAAGAGACCCAGTACTTC
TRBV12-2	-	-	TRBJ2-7	CASRLGVIQGFSYEQYF	TGTGCAAGTCGCTTAGGGGTAATACAGGGTTTCTCCTACGAGCAGTACTTC
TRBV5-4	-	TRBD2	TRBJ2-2	CASSLAPATSGSHTGELFF	TGTGCCAGCAGCTTGGCCCCAGCGACTAGCGGGAGTCACACCGGGGAGCTGTTTTTT
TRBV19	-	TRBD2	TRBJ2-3	CASREGTSGRDTQYF	TGTGCCAGTAGGGAAGGGACTAGCGGGAGGGATACGCAGTATTTT
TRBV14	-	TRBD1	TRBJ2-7	CASSGTGSSSYEQYF	TGTGCCAGCAGCGGGACAGGTTCGAGCTCCTACGAGCAGTACTTC
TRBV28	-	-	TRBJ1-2	CASRRSAGAAVGYGYTF	TGTGCCAGCAGACGATCGGCGGGGGCCGCAGTCGGCTATGGCTACACCTTC
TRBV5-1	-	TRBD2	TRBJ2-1	CASSVSGSLHNEQFF	TGCGCCAGCAGCGTTAGCGGGAGTTTACACAATGAGCAGTTCTTC
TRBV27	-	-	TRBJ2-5	CASSQTQYF	TGTGCCAGCAGCCAGACCCAGTACTTC
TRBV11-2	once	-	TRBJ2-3	CASSLVLASTDTQYF	TGTGCCAGCAGCTTAGTTCTAGCGAGCACAGATACGCAGTATTTT
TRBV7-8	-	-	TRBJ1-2	CASSPLQGPGYTF	TGTGCCAGCAGCCCACTACAGGGTCCTGGCTACACCTTC
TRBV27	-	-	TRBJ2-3	CASSFSGTDTQYF	TGTGCCAGCAGTTTCTCCGGCACAGATACGCAGTATTTT
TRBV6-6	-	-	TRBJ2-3	CASRTGLAKTDTQYF	TGTGCCAGCAGGACTGGGCTAGCGAAGACAGATACGCAGTATTTT
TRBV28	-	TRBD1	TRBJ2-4	CASSWDRAKNIQYF	TGTGCCAGCAGTTGGGACAGGGCCAAAAACATTCAGTACTTC
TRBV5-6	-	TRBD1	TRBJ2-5	CATRTGGSQETQYF	TGTGCCACCAGGACAGGAGGTAGCCAAGAGACCCAGTACTTC
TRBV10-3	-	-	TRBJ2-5	CAISERASETQYF	TGTGCCATCAGTGAGAGGGCCTCGGAGACCCAGTACTTC
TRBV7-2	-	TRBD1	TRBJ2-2	CASSPLWTGGTGELFF	TGTGCCAGCAGCCCCCTATGGACAGGGGGCACCGGGGAGCTGTTTTTT
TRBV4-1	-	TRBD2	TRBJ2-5	CASSPQTSGRALGETQYF	TGCGCCAGCAGCCCCCAGACTAGCGGGAGGGCCCTGGGGGAGACCCAGTACTTC
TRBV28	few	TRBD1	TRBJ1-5	CASQADRLLDGNQPQHF	TGTGCCAGCCAAGCGGACAGGCTCCTGGATGGCAATCAGCCCCAGCATTTT
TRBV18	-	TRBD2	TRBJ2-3	CASSRGTSGRFTDTQYF	TGTGCCAGCTCCCGGGGGACTAGCGGGAGGTTCACAGATACGCAGTATTTT
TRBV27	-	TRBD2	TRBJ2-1	CASSGGARNEQFF	TGTGCCAGCAGCGGGGGGGCACGTAATGAGCAGTTCTTC
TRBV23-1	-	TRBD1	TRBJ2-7	CASSHPGQGMRLAPHEQYF	TGCGCCAGCAGTCACCCGGGACAGGGGATGAGACTAGCGCCCCACGAGCAGTACTTC
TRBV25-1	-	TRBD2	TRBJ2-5	CASSEFGRMEETQYF	TGTGCCAGCAGTGAATTCGGGAGGATGGAAGAGACCCAGTACTTC
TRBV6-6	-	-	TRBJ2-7	CASHSGTGIQAKQYF	TGTGCCAGCCACAGCGGGACAGGCATCCAGGCGAAGCAGTACTTC
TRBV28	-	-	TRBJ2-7	CASSSLNRLHSAYEQYF	TGTGCCAGCAGTTCCTTAAACCGACTGCACTCAGCCTACGAGCAGTACTTC
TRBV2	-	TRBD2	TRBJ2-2	CASSKQAGGGRGELFF	TGTGCCAGCAGTAAACAAGCGGGAGGTGGCCGCGGGGAGCTGTTTTTT
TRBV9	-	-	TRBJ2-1	CASSVVGSSYNEQFF	TGTGCCAGCAGCGTAGTTGGAAGCTCCTACAATGAGCAGTTCTTC
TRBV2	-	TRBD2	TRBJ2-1	CASSRAGLAVNEQFF	TGTGCCAGCAGTCGAGCGGGACTAGCGGTTAATGAGCAGTTCTTC
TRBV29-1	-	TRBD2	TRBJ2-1	CSVEELRQREGYNEQFF	TGCAGCGTTGAAGAACTACGACAGAGGGAGGGGTACAATGAGCAGTTCTTC
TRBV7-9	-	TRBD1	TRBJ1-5	CASSLGQGQPQHF	TGTGCCAGCAGCTTAGGACAGGGGCAGCCCCAGCATTTT
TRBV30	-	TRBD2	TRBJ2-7	CAWSASGYEQYF	TGTGCCTGGAGTGCTAGCGGCTACGAGCAGTACTTC
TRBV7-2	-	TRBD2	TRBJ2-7	CASSPGLAGSREQYF	TGTGCCAGCAGCCCTGGACTAGCGGGATCGCGCGAGCAGTACTTC
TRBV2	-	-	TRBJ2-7	CASSEALAEPAYEQYF	TGTGCCAGCAGTGAAGCCTTAGCGGAGCCGGCCTACGAGCAGTACTTC
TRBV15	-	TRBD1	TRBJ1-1	CATSGQALNTEAFF	TGTGCCACCAGCGGACAGGCTTTGAACACTGAAGCTTTCTTT
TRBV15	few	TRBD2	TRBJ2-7	CATSRGGTSGRANEQYF	TGTGCCACCAGCAGAGGTGGGACTAGCGGGAGGGCCAACGAGCAGTACTTC
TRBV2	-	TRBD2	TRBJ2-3	CASSEQGGTDTQYF	TGTGCCAGCAGTGAACAGGGAGGGACAGATACGCAGTATTTT
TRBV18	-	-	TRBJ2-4	CASSPPWGVQNIQYF	TGTGCCAGCTCACCACCGTGGGGCGTCCAAAACATTCAGTACTTC